This record concerns one TCR beta chain sequence. The antigen remains undetermined. Primers: 60 Vbeta forward and 13 Jbeta reverse. The table came from immunoSEQ multiplex PCR; TCRdb's copy has only in-frame clones and leaves some out. The sample table sets out tens of thousands of clones. Germline CDR1 is SEHNR and CDR2 is FQNEAQ (reference sequence). The CDR3 is 13 residues long. Trimming left V 5 bases short and J 5 bases short, with 12 bases between. This sample was included in a study of cytomegalovirus exposure and HLA in healthy donors. Study-wide points: Rarity held for most TCR sequences, but there were some public TCRs that occurred in many donors. Exclusion applied to some V segments, including TRBV6-2 and TRBV6-3, as they were indistinguishable.

Source material: PBMCs. The origin of this receptor is a woman aged 45-65 years in good health and CMV-seropositive. The rearrangement joins TRBV7-9 to TRBJ2-5, with D possibly being TRBD2 (6 bases). CDR3 sequence: CASSGGVGETQYF. The CDR3 nucleotides read TGTGCCAGCAGCGGCGGGGTCGGGGAGACCCAGTACTTC.